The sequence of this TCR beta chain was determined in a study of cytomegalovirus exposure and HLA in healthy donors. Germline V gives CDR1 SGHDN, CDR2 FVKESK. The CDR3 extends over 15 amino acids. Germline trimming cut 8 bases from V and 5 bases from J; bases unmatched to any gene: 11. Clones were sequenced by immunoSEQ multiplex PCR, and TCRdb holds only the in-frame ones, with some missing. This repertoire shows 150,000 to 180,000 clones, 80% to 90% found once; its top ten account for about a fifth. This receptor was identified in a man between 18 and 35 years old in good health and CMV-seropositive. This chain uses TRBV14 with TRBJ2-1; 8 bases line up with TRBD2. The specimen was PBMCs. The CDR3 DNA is TGTGCCAGCCGACTGACTAGCGTCCTCAACAATGAGCAGTTCTTC. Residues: CASRLTSVLNNEQFF.